The rows below give T cell receptor beta chains drawn from one sample of a study of PD-L1 blockade in urothelial cancer. The table came from immunoSEQ multiplex PCR; TCRdb's copy has only in-frame clones and leaves some out. This table has fewer than 45,000 clones, approximately 34% appearing once. The specimen comprised tumor tissue, sampled before atezolizumab (anti-PD-L1) treatment. The receptors stem from a man in his fifties or sixties with urothelial cancer. Each CDR3 is given with its conserved first and last residue. A D gene is named only where the DNA matches it firmly. Some rows mark clone size as missing; the rest say once, few, many or name a class of expanded clone.

D	length	V	J	size	CDR3	DNA
NA	14	TRBV10-3	TRBJ1-1	NA	CAISEWSGDTEAFF	TGTGCCATCAGTGAGTGGTCGGGGGACACTGAAGCTTTCTTT
TRBD1	14	TRBV9	TRBJ1-5	NA	CASSAEQGGQPQHF	TGTGCCAGCAGCGCAGAACAGGGGGGTCAGCCCCAGCATTTT
NA	16	TRBV18	TRBJ2-7	NA	CASSRGGGGTYYEQYF	TGTGCCAGCTCACGTGGTGGGGGTGGCACTTACTACGAGCAGTACTTC
TRBD1	16	TRBV6-8	TRBJ2-2	few	CAISPTGQSNTGELFF	TGTGCCATCAGTCCAACGGGACAGTCGAACACCGGGGAGCTGTTTTTT
NA	15	TRBV9	TRBJ2-6	many	CASSAAGSGANVLTF	TGTGCCAGCAGCGCTGCGGGGTCTGGGGCCAACGTCCTGACTTTC
NA	14	TRBV11-3	TRBJ2-3	NA	CASSPMESTDTQYF	TGTGCCAGCAGCCCGATGGAAAGCACAGATACGCAGTATTTT
NA	15	TRBV10-3	TRBJ2-7	few	CAISEGRANTIEQYF	TGTGCCATCAGTGAGGGCAGGGCCAACACGATCGAGCAGTACTTC
NA	12	TRBV29-1	TRBJ1-2	medium-sized	CSVEDSSYGYTF	TGCAGCGTTGAAGACAGCAGCTATGGCTACACCTTC
NA	15	TRBV9	TRBJ1-4	medium-sized	CASSEGHATNEKLFF	TGTGCCAGCAGCGAGGGACATGCAACTAATGAAAAACTGTTTTTT
TRBD1	15	TRBV25-1	TRBJ1-6	NA	CASSPSGGENSPLHF	TGTGCCAGCAGTCCTTCAGGGGGCGAGAATTCACCCCTCCACTTT
NA	15	TRBV9	TRBJ2-1	few	CASSERTGSYNEQFF	TGTGCCAGCAGTGAAAGGACGGGATCCTACAATGAGCAGTTCTTC
TRBD1	15	TRBV6-8	TRBJ1-1	NA	CASSRQGGGITEAFF	TGTGCCAGCAGTAGACAGGGGGGAGGGATCACTGAAGCTTTCTTT
TRBD2	15	TRBV6-8	TRBJ2-2	NA	CASSSSGGDTGELFF	TGTGCCAGCAGTTCTAGCGGGGGGGACACCGGGGAGCTGTTTTTT
NA	14	TRBV7-1	TRBJ2-7	NA	CASTHRDFSYEQYF	TGTGCCAGCACACACCGGGACTTTTCCTACGAGCAGTACTTC
NA	12	TRBV28	TRBJ2-7	NA	CASSAGPLVQYF	TGTGCCAGCAGTGCGGGTCCCCTTGTGCAGTACTTC
NA	16	TRBV6-8	TRBJ1-3	NA	CAIRYSGPGDGNTIYF	TGTGCCATCAGATATTCCGGGCCGGGTGATGGAAACACCATATATTTT
NA	22	TRBV6-8	TRBJ2-5	many	CASSLTSPRRTASAGDKETQYF	TGTGCCAGCAGTTTAACCAGCCCCAGACGGACCGCTAGCGCTGGGGATAAAGAGACCCAGTACTTC
NA	14	TRBV6-8	TRBJ1-2	few	CASSLAAANYGYTF	TGTGCCAGCTCCCTTGCTGCAGCTAACTATGGCTACACCTTC
TRBD2	16	TRBV19	TRBJ2-1	NA	CASSIDPSGSYNEQFF	TGTGCCAGTAGTATAGATCCTAGCGGGAGTTACAATGAGCAGTTCTTC
NA	13	TRBV12-5	TRBJ2-7	NA	CASTKTEIYEQYF	TGTGCCAGCACCAAGACAGAGATCTACGAGCAGTACTTC